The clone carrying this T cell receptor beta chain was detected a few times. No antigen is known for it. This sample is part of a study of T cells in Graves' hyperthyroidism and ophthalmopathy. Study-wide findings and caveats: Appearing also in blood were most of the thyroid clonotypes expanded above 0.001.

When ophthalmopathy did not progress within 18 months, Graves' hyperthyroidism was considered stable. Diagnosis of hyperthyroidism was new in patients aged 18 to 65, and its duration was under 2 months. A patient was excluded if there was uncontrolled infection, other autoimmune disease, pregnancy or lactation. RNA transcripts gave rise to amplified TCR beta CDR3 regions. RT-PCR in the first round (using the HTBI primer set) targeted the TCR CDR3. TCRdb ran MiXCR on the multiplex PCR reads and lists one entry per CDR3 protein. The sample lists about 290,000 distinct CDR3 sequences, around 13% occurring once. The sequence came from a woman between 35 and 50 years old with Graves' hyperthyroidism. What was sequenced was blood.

CDR3 in DNA: TGTGCCAGCAGTAGCGCCCACAGGGGCGGGAATTCACCCCTCCACTTT. It specifies CASSSAHRGGNSPLHF. The chain recombines TRBV12-3 or TRBV12-4 with TRBJ1-6; 7 bases match TRBD1. There are 16 residues in the CDR3. V was clipped by 5 bases and J by 7 bases; unmatched bases: 11.